This T cell receptor beta chain was identified in a study of technical replicates of blood from several donors (TCRdb year 2017). V loses 5 bases, J loses 7 bases, and the germline ends lie 12 bases apart. Counted from cysteine to phenylalanine, this CDR3 has 12 amino acids. Just the 36-base CDR3 DNA is kept, in frame starting at base 1. As encoded in the germline V gene (reference sequence), CDR1 is SEHNR while CDR2 is FQNEAQ. For this clone: Its specific antigen is unknown. Base quality data are lacking; no much larger clone is found one base away.

Library preparation used the immunoSEQ multiplex PCR assay. TCRdb took this table from immuneACCESS and kept in-frame rearrangements with V and J called. Such tables lack part of the clones; where checked against another copy, unresolved V genes explain under half of the gap, and the rest is unexplained. This sample holds around 95,000 clones; roughly 94% were observed only once. The top ten hold 0.2% to 0.25% of the sample. The V and J genes are TRBV7-9 and TRBJ2-7; the D gene is possibly TRBD2, with 5 bases matching. The sequenced sample was T cells isolated from PBMCs. The clonotype was recovered from a human donor in good health. The CDR3 region: CASSPWTGEQYF. In nucleotides, the sequence is TGTGCCAGCAGCCCGTGGACGGGAGAGCAGTACTTC.